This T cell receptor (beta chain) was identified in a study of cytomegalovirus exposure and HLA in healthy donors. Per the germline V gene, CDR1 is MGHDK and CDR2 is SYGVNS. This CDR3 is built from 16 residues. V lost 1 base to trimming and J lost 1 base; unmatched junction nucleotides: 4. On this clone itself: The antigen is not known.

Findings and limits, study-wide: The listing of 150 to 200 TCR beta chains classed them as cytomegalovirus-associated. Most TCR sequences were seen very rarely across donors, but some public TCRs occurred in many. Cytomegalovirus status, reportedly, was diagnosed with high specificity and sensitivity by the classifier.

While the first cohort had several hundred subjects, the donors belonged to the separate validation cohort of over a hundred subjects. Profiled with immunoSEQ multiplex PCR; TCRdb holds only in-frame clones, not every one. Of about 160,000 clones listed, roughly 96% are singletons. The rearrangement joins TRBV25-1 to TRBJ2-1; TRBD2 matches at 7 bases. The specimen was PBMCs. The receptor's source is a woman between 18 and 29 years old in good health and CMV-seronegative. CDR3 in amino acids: CASSELGGDSYNEQFF. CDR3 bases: TGTGCCAGCAGTGAATTGGGGGGGGATTCCTACAATGAGCAGTTCTTC.